This entry lists 30 T cell receptor beta chains sequenced from one sample in a study of somatic mutations in cytotoxic T cells in rheumatoid arthritis. Clones were sequenced by immunoSEQ multiplex PCR, and TCRdb holds only the in-frame ones, with some missing. The sample contains about 16,000 clones, roughly 80% of which appear only once. The material sequenced was CD8+ T cells sorted from blood. All receptors come from an adult with rheumatoid arthritis.

This clone is a singleton in its sample. The chain combines TRBV15 with TRBJ2-1; 11 bases line up with TRBD2. The trim removed 1 base at V and 9 bases at J, leaving 11 bases unmatched. This CDR3 has 17 residues. Germline V gives CDR1 LNHNV, CDR2 YYDKDF (reference sequence). The CDR3 reads CATSRVPLTSGIGEQFF. For the CDR3, the DNA is TGTGCCACCAGCAGAGTCCCCTTGACTAGCGGGATCGGTGAGCAGTTCTTC.

This clone was seen once. The J gene is TRBJ1-1, the V gene TRBV7-8; 9 bases agree with TRBD1. CDR3 size: 17 residues. CDR1 and CDR2 from the germline V gene are SGHVS and FQNEAQ. With 4 bases clipped from V and 3 bases from J, the junction kept 12 bases outside the gene matches. The DNA for the CDR3 is TGTGCCAGCAGCTCGGGACAGGGTTGGGCTGAGGACACTGAAGCTTTCTTT. Amino acids: CASSSGQGWAEDTEAFF.

This clone was seen only once. The V gene is TRBV14, the J gene TRBJ2-7; D remains ambiguous. CDR1 is SGHDN, CDR2 FVKESK, per germline. Between the trimmed V and J ends, which lost 1 base and 0 bases, there was a span of 13 bases. This CDR3 is built from 16 residues. DNA of the CDR3: TGTGCCAGCAGCCAAGTTGGAACTGCCCTCTCCTACGAGCAGTACTTC. Protein: CASSQVGTALSYEQYF. Combining the CDR3 with reference TRBV14 and TRBJ2-7 gives the whole variable domain EAGVTQFPSHSVIEKGQTVTLRCDPISGHDNLYWYRRVMGKEIKFLLHFVKESKQDESGMPNNRFLAERTGGTYSTLKVQPAELEDSGVYFCASSQVGTALSYEQYFGPGTRLTVT.

CDR3 nucleotides: TGTGCCAGCAGCCCTGGGGGGGGCGTAGACCAGTACTTC. It encodes CASSPGGGVDQYF. The chain combines TRBV7-9 with TRBJ2-5; weak D call: TRBD2 (7 bases). The V end was cut by 5 bases, the J end by 10 bases, with 17 bases between. Germline-derived CDR1 and CDR2 are SEHNR and FQNEAQ (reference sequence). This CDR3 is built from 13 residues.

The chain uses TRBV7-6 and TRBJ1-5; weak D call: TRBD1 (5 bases). The CDR3 spans 17 residues. CDR1 is SGHVS and CDR2 is FNYEAQ in the germline V gene. Trimming cost V 0 bases and J 0 bases, with 12 bases left between them. The CDR3 here is CASSLAGTRYSNQPQHF. The CDR3 bases are TGTGCCAGCAGCTTAGCAGGGACCCGCTATAGCAATCAGCCCCAGCATTTT.

This clone was seen only a few times. This chain uses TRBV28 with TRBJ2-5; TRBD2 matches 12 bases. The CDR3 has 18 amino acids. With 3 bases clipped from V and 0 bases from J, the junction kept 8 bases outside the gene matches. Germline CDR1 is MDHEN and CDR2 is SYDVKM. The CDR3 loop is CASSFPTSGGPDQETQYF. DNA of the CDR3: TGTGCCAGCAGTTTCCCGACTAGCGGGGGTCCTGACCAAGAGACCCAGTACTTC.

The V and J genes are TRBV4-2 and TRBJ2-5; D gene uncertain. Germline V gives CDR1 LGHNA, CDR2 YNFKEQ. V shed 0 bases and J shed 2 bases, with 7 bases lying between them. The CDR3 is made up of 14 amino acids. The CDR3 loop reads CASSQEAGQETQYF. The DNA for the CDR3 is TGTGCCAGCAGCCAAGAGGCTGGGCAAGAGACCCAGTACTTC.

This clone occurred once. This chain joins TRBV2 and TRBJ1-3; no reliable D call. The V end lost 4 bases, the J end lost 2 bases, and 15 bases lay between the germline ends. This CDR3 region has 16 residues. CDR1 and CDR2 (germline): SNHLY, FYNNEI. CDR3 in amino acids: CASSVLGRRTGNTIYF. CDR3 coding DNA: TGTGCCAGCAGTGTCCTGGGTAGGAGGACTGGAAACACCATATATTTT.

A few counts support this clone. The CDR3 spells CATSRDIGKSYEQYV. The CDR3 DNA reads TGTGCCACCAGCAGAGATATCGGGAAGTCCTACGAGCAGTACGTC. V usage is TRBV15 and J usage is TRBJ2-7; TRBD2 is a possible D gene (5 bases). There are 15 residues in the CDR3. Germline V CDR1 and CDR2: LNHNV, YYDKDF (reference sequence). The V and J ends lost 0 bases and 1 base respectively, with 10 bases between them.

The V and J genes are TRBV5-1 and TRBJ2-1, with TRBD1 identical over 10 bases. V dropped 3 bases and J dropped 4; count of bases not matched to a gene: 4. This CDR3 region has 15 residues. Per germline, CDR1 SGHRS and CDR2 YFSETQ. The CDR3 nucleotides are TGCGCCAGCAGCTCGCGGACAGGGGGTTACAATGAGCAGTTCTTC. Protein sequence: CASSSRTGGYNEQFF.

This clone was counted a single time. This rearrangement joins TRBV5-5 to TRBJ2-3; perhaps TRBD2 as D (5 bases). The CDR3 has 12 residues. Germline V gene data show CDR1 as SGHKS and CDR2 as YYEKEE (reference sequence). Between the trimmed V and J ends, which lost 0 bases and 6 bases, there was a span of 5 bases. CDR3 DNA: TGTGCCAGCAGCTTGGGAGGGGATACGCAGTATTTT. Translated: CASSLGGDTQYF.

This clone was seen only once. The gene calls are TRBV7-9 and TRBJ1-4; 7 nucleotides line up with TRBD1. In germline, CDR1 is SEHNR, CDR2 FQNEAQ (reference sequence). The CDR3 is 14 residues long. J was trimmed by 8 bases and V by 5 bases; bases with no gene match: 8. For the CDR3, the DNA is TGTGCCAGCAGCGCCCGGGACAGTCGGGAAAAACTGTTTTTT. Its translation is CASSARDSREKLFF.

This clone counts as medium-sized. The chain carries TRBV6-1 and TRBJ2-2, with 10 nucleotides matching TRBD2. Germline assignment: CDR1 MNHNS and CDR2 SASEGT. This CDR3 region has 16 residues. Trimming cost V 1 base and J 1 base; bases outside gene matches: 0. CDR3 nucleotides: TGTGCCAGCAGTGAAGTAGCGGGGGGGAACACCGGGGAGCTGTTTTTT. Translated: CASSEVAGGNTGELFF.

The chain is built from TRBV6-5 and TRBJ2-7; D not resolved. The V gene lost 0 bases and the J gene lost 3 bases, with 6 bases spanning the gap. There are 13 residues in the CDR3. CDR1 is MNHEY, CDR2 SVGAGI, per germline. This chain's CDR3 is CASSYSAGYEQYV. In DNA, the CDR3 is TGTGCCAGCAGTTACTCGGCAGGCTACGAGCAGTACGTC.

The chain has TRBV27 and TRBJ2-5; 8 bases align to TRBD1. This CDR3 comprises 16 residues. The ends lost 4 bases at V and 4 bases at J; junction bases unmatched: 11. Germline V gene sequence: CDR1 MNHEY, CDR2 SMNVEV (reference sequence). The CDR3 protein is CASSSDMTGVIETQYF. The CDR3 DNA is TGTGCCAGCAGTTCCGATATGACAGGGGTCATAGAGACCCAGTACTTC.

The V call is TRBV9, the J call TRBJ2-1; 14 positions match TRBD2. V gave up 4 bases and J gave up 10 bases; unmatched junction bases: 7. CDR3 length: 15 residues. Germline V gene sequence: CDR1 SGDLS, CDR2 YYNGEE. The CDR3 loop is CASSSTSGGAGEQFF. As DNA, the CDR3 is TGTGCCAGCAGCTCGACTAGCGGGGGGGCGGGAGAGCAGTTCTTC.

J is TRBJ2-4 and V is TRBV19; 8 bases align to TRBD2. Losses at the gene ends were 2 bases for V and 7 bases for J; bases not matched to a gene: 19. This CDR3 comprises 19 residues. Germline V gene data show CDR1 as LNHDA and CDR2 as SQIVND (reference sequence). CDR3 coding DNA: TGTGCCAGTAGTATAAGTGGGGCTGACGTGACGGGGGGGCCGAACATTCAGTACTTC. Encoded protein: CASSISGADVTGGPNIQYF.

V gene TRBV21-1 combines with J gene TRBJ2-2; TRBD2, as called in the table, went unchecked against the DNA. TRBV21-1 is classified as a pseudogene. The CDR3 sequence is 16 residues long. Here the CDR3 DNA reads TGTGCCAGCAGCAACCGGAGGGGATGGTGCACCGGGGAGCTGTTTTTT. It codes for CASSNRRGWCTGELFF.

This rearrangement joins TRBV5-4 to TRBJ2-5; 9 nucleotides agree with TRBD1. Trimming at V came to 4 bases and at J to 5 bases, leaving 6 bases not matched to a gene. The CDR3 sequence is 14 residues long. Germline CDR1 is SGHNT and CDR2 is YYREEE (reference sequence). The CDR3 DNA reads as TGTGCCAGCAGCCCCGACAGGGGGTGGGAGACCCAGTACTTC. Amino acid sequence: CASSPDRGWETQYF.

This chain joins TRBV27 and TRBJ2-4, with 11 bases fitting TRBD2. The V and J ends lost 6 bases and 5 bases, in that order; junction bases with no gene match: 15. This CDR3 comprises 18 residues. Germline CDR1 MNHEY, CDR2 SMNVEV (reference sequence). CDR3 protein: CASSQTSGVFPGQNIQYF. In nucleotides, the CDR3 is TGTGCCAGCAGCCAGACTAGCGGGGTGTTTCCAGGGCAAAACATTCAGTACTTC.

V is TRBV6-4 and J is TRBJ2-1; TRBD1 agrees at 9 bases. The CDR3 extends over 15 amino acids. The junction had 0 bases not matched to a gene; V was cut back by 0 bases and J by 3 bases. Germline assignment: CDR1 MRHNA and CDR2 SNTAGT. The DNA of the CDR3 is TGTGCCAGCAGTGACTCGACAGGGGGCTACAATGAGCAGTTCTTC. It specifies CASSDSTGGYNEQFF.

CDR3 protein: CASSLLQVDGYTF. For the CDR3, the DNA is TGTGCCAGCAGCTTGCTCCAGGTAGATGGCTACACCTTC. The chain has TRBV5-4 and TRBJ1-2, with unresolved D. Germline V lookup: CDR1 SGHNT, CDR2 YYREEE (reference sequence). This CDR3 has 13 amino acids. Trimming removed 1 base at V and 6 bases at J, with 10 bases between.

The chain joins TRBV6-1 to TRBJ1-5; possibly TRBD1 for D (6 bases). Trimming cost V 6 bases and J 6 bases, with 18 bases left between them. CDR3 length: 15 amino acids. CDR1 is MNHNS, CDR2 SASEGT, per germline. The CDR3 DNA is TGTGCCAGCAGCCGCAAGGGGGAGGGTGGTCAGCCCCAGCATTTT. Translation gives CASSRKGEGGQPQHF.

The V call is TRBV6-1, the J call TRBJ1-2, with 7 bases aligning to TRBD1. This CDR3 is 15 amino acids long. CDR1 and CDR2 (germline): MNHNS, SASEGT. V gave up 2 bases and J gave up 8 bases; unmatched junction bases: 11. In DNA, the CDR3 is TGTGCCAGCAGTGAAAAATTCGAGGGGGCAGGAGGCTACACCTTC. Translated: CASSEKFEGAGGYTF.

CDR3 coding DNA: TGTGCCAGCAGTTTAGTCAGGGCTGAGACCAAAAACATTCAGTACTTC. Translated, it gives CASSLVRAETKNIQYF. The gene calls are TRBV28 and TRBJ2-4, with D possibly TRBD1 on 5 matching bases. CDR1 is MDHEN and CDR2 is SYDVKM in the germline V gene. The CDR3 is made up of 16 amino acids. Trimming cost V 2 bases and J 2 bases, with 13 bases left between them.

This chain links TRBV5-1 with TRBJ2-5; D gene ambiguous. CDR3 length: 13 amino acids. The germline CDR1 and CDR2 sequences are SGHRS and YFSETQ. The ends were cut back, 1 base at V and 3 bases at J, with 7 bases in the middle. The CDR3 DNA reads as TGCGCCAGCAGCTTGAAGGCAGAAGAGACCCAGTACTTC. Translating gives CASSLKAEETQYF.

This chain uses TRBV10-2 with TRBJ2-1; D unresolved. This CDR3 has 12 amino acids. V shed 4 bases and J shed 8 bases, with 9 bases lying between them. Germline CDR1 WSHSY, CDR2 SAAADI. Here the CDR3 DNA reads TGCGCCAGCAGTGTGAACGCCTATGAGCAGTTCTTC. Translation: CASSVNAYEQFF.

The gene calls are TRBV6-1 and TRBJ2-1; 8 nucleotides align to TRBD2. There are 15 residues in the CDR3. J was trimmed by 3 bases and V by 4 bases; bases with no gene match: 5. The germline CDR1 and CDR2 sequences are MNHNS and SASEGT. For the CDR3, the DNA is TGTGCCAGCAGTGCAACTAGCGGAAGCTACAATGAGCAGTTCTTC. This codes for CASSATSGSYNEQFF.

The V call is TRBV5-1, the J call TRBJ1-1, with 8 bases fitting TRBD1. The CDR3 has 15 amino acids. Germline V gives CDR1 SGHRS, CDR2 YFSETQ. V shed 3 bases and J 4 bases; nucleotides not matched to a gene: 8. The CDR3 loop reads CASSSRQGPSTEAFF. CDR3 in DNA: TGCGCCAGCAGCTCACGACAGGGGCCAAGCACTGAAGCTTTCTTT. Supplemented by reference TRBV5-1 and TRBJ1-1, the full variable domain reads KAGVTQTPRYLIKTRGQQVTLSCSPISGHRSVSWYQQTPGQGLQFLFEYFSETQRNKGNFPGRFSGRQFSNSRSEMNVSTLELGDSALYLCASSSRQGPSTEAFFGQGTRLTVV.

This chain connects TRBV10-2 to TRBJ2-2; the D is unclear. The CDR3 covers 14 residues. CDR1 and CDR2 (germline): WSHSY, SAAADI. Trimming stripped 3 bases from V and 7 bases from J, with 12 bases between. Here the CDR3 reads CASSDSGASGELFF. For the CDR3, the DNA is TGCGCCAGCAGTGACTCGGGCGCCAGCGGGGAGCTGTTTTTT.